The 25 T cell receptor beta chains below come from one sample, sequenced in a study of control samples from healthy donors and cancer patients. The repertoire was sequenced with immunoSEQ multiplex PCR; TCRdb's copy has only in-frame clones and lacks some. The sample shows approximately 190,000 clones, about nine tenths of them seen only once. Input material: blood. These receptors came from a man aged 25-45 years in good health.

V gene TRBV13 combines with J gene TRBJ2-1, with D possibly matching TRBD1 (6 bases). This CDR3 contains 13 residues. Trimming removed 5 bases from V and 7 bases from J, with 12 bases in between. Germline V gene lookup returns CDR1 PRHDT and CDR2 FYEKMQ (reference sequence). The CDR3 spells CASSAWGLNEQFF. In DNA form, the CDR3 reads TGTGCCAGCAGCGCCTGGGGGCTGAATGAGCAGTTCTTC.

The table lists this clone with a count of one. V and J are TRBV5-1 and TRBJ1-4; no clear D gene. V was trimmed by 0 bases and J by 5 bases, leaving 11 bases between them. The germline gives CDR1 SGHRS, CDR2 YFSETQ. The CDR3 covers 15 residues. DNA for the CDR3: TGCGCCAGCAGCTTGGTGTTTTCAAGAAATGAAAAACTGTTTTTT. It specifies CASSLVFSRNEKLFF.

The CDR3 loop reads CAWSEGTGTGNTIYF. The CDR3 DNA follows: TGTGCCTGGAGTGAGGGCACAGGGACTGGAAACACCATATATTTT. The chain couples TRBV30 to TRBJ1-3; maybe TRBD1 (6 bases). The CDR3 totals 15 residues. The V end was cut by 1 base, the J end by 2 bases, with 12 bases between. The V gene's germline CDR1 is GTSNPN and CDR2 SVGIG (reference sequence).

V gene TRBV30 combines with J gene TRBJ2-1, with a possible D match to TRBD2 (6 bases). The length of the CDR3 is 11 residues. Germline lookup yields CDR1 GTSNPN and CDR2 SVGIG (reference sequence). Trimming pared 2 bases from V and 10 bases from J, leaving 9 bases between. Here the CDR3 DNA reads TGTGCCTGGAGTCCTGGGGGGGAGCAGTTCTTC. The encoded protein is CAWSPGGEQFF.

The gene calls are TRBV27 and TRBJ1-2; TRBD1 matches 9 bases. V shed 7 bases, J shed 8 bases, and the junction held 11 bases outside the gene matches. The CDR3 is made up of 14 amino acids. Germline V gene data show CDR1 as MNHEY and CDR2 as SMNVEV (reference sequence). The CDR3 is CASKWDREGSGYTF. In DNA form, the CDR3 reads TGTGCCAGCAAGTGGGACAGGGAGGGATCAGGCTACACCTTC.

This chain connects TRBV12-3 or TRBV12-4 to TRBJ2-7, with 8 bases lining up with TRBD1. This CDR3 spans 13 amino acids. The J segment lost 6 bases and the V segment lost 9 bases, leaving 10 bases of the junction unmatched. CDR3 sequence reads: CASLRATGGEQYF. CDR3 bases: TGTGCCAGTCTTAGGGCTACAGGGGGCGAGCAGTACTTC.

J is TRBJ1-1 and V is TRBV4-1; D is possibly TRBD1 (5 bases). The CDR3 loop spans 14 amino acids. V lost 3 bases and J lost 10, with 18 bases in between. The germline CDR1 and CDR2 sequences are MGHRA and YSYEKL. The CDR3 nucleotides are TGCGCCAGCAGCCAGCCTCTCACGGTAAGGGGAGCTTTCTTT. This translates into CASSQPLTVRGAFF.

The chain is built from TRBV14 and TRBJ2-7, with TRBD1 identical over 9 bases. V shed 1 base and J 3 bases; nucleotides not matched to a gene: 7. The CDR3 length is 16 residues. Germline V gene lookup returns CDR1 SGHDN and CDR2 FVKESK. The CDR3 loop is CASSQGGTGRNYEQYF. DNA of the CDR3: TGTGCCAGCAGCCAAGGTGGGACAGGGCGGAACTACGAGCAGTACTTC.

The chain carries TRBV6-5 and TRBJ1-3; D perhaps matches TRBD1 (5 bases). This CDR3 is built from 14 residues. V lost 4 bases to trimming and J lost 2 bases, with 9 bases between them. From germline, CDR1 is MNHEY and CDR2 SVGAGI. The CDR3 bases are TGTGCCAGCAGTTCAGCAGGGACTGGAAACACCATATATTTT. This sequence encodes CASSSAGTGNTIYF.

The CDR3 protein is CASSLMTGAGNTIYF. DNA of the CDR3: TGTGCCAGCAGTCTGATGACCGGGGCTGGAAACACCATATATTTT. The chain joins TRBV6-5 to TRBJ1-3, with unresolved D. The CDR3 covers 15 residues. Germline V lookup: CDR1 MNHEY, CDR2 SVGAGI. The V gene lost 5 bases and the J gene lost 2 bases, with 13 bases spanning the gap.

J is TRBJ2-1 and V is TRBV7-9, with 7 bases aligning to TRBD1. V dropped 6 bases and J dropped 2; count of bases not matched to a gene: 7. Germline V gives CDR1 SEHNR, CDR2 FQNEAQ (reference sequence). This CDR3 is built from 15 residues. The CDR3 coding sequence is TGTGCCAGCAGAAAGACAGGGTTGACCTACAATGAGCAGTTCTTC. It encodes CASRKTGLTYNEQFF.

This chain joins TRBV10-2 and TRBJ1-6; D is unresolved. CDR1 and CDR2 from the germline V gene are WSHSY and SAAADI. There are 14 residues in the CDR3. Trimming took off 0 bases at V and 8 bases at J, with 8 bases between the two ends. The CDR3 region has the DNA TGCGCCAGCAGTGAGTCTGGGCCGCATTCACCCCTCCACTTT. Translated: CASSESGPHSPLHF.

The rearrangement uses TRBV15 and TRBJ2-4; D is possibly TRBD2 (7 bases). V was clipped by 5 bases and J by 3 bases, with 14 bases between them. The CDR3 covers 15 residues. Germline V lookup: CDR1 LNHNV, CDR2 YYDKDF (reference sequence). CDR3 in DNA: TGTGCCACCAGCCCCAAAAGGGGGGGCAAAAACATTCAGTACTTC. The encoded protein is CATSPKRGGKNIQYF.

The gene calls are TRBV19 and TRBJ1-2; D may be TRBD1 (6 bases). Germline V CDR1 and CDR2: LNHDA, SQIVND (reference sequence). The CDR3 spans 17 residues. V was pared by 1 base and J by 3 bases, with 18 bases between. The CDR3 DNA reads TGTGCCAGTAGTATAGCCGGGGGGCGATATGGAGACTATGGCTACACCTTC. It translates to CASSIAGGRYGDYGYTF.

The V gene is TRBV7-9, the J gene TRBJ1-1; D perhaps matches TRBD1 (5 bases). Germline V gene lookup returns CDR1 SEHNR and CDR2 FQNEAQ (reference sequence). Trimming pared 2 bases from V and 0 bases from J, leaving 7 bases between. CDR3 length: 14 residues. As DNA, the CDR3 is TGTGCCAGCAGCTTACAGGGCATGAACACTGAAGCTTTCTTT. Translated: CASSLQGMNTEAFF.

The chain joins TRBV30 to TRBJ1-2; D is unclear. V gave up 0 bases and J gave up 6 bases, with 14 bases separating them. This CDR3 contains 14 residues. The germline gives CDR1 GTSNPN, CDR2 SVGIG (reference sequence). In DNA form, the CDR3 reads TGTGCCTGGAGTGTACGAGATAACGGCAATGGCTACACCTTC. Protein: CAWSVRDNGNGYTF.

The chain joins TRBV5-1 to TRBJ1-3; no clear D gene. The ends were cut back, 4 bases at V and 0 bases at J, with 11 bases in the middle. Germline V gene lookup returns CDR1 SGHRS and CDR2 YFSETQ. The CDR3 has 15 residues. As DNA, the CDR3 is TGCGCCAGCAGCCCCGCTGCCAGCTCTGGAAACACCATATATTTT. Protein sequence: CASSPAASSGNTIYF.

The J gene is TRBJ2-3, the V gene TRBV14; D unresolved. CDR3 length: 12 residues. Germline assignment: CDR1 SGHDN and CDR2 FVKESK. Deletions cut 0 bases from V and 9 bases from J, with 7 bases between. In nucleotides, the CDR3 is TGTGCCAGCAGCCAAGAACGGATAACGCAGTATTTT. Translated, it gives CASSQERITQYF.

The V and J genes are TRBV4-2 and TRBJ1-2; tentative D call: TRBD1 (5 bases). Trimming removed 1 base at V and 6 bases at J, with 12 bases between. The CDR3 runs to 14 residues. CDR1 and CDR2 (germline): LGHNA, YNFKEQ. The CDR3 DNA sequence: TGTGCCAGCAGCCAAGCTAACCAGGGACATGGCTACACCTTC. Its protein is CASSQANQGHGYTF.

J is TRBJ2-7 and V is TRBV5-1, with D perhaps TRBD1 (7 bases). Germline V lookup: CDR1 SGHRS, CDR2 YFSETQ. Trimming took 5 bases from V and 5 from J, leaving 14 bases between them. The CDR3 extends over 13 amino acids. CDR3 sequence (DNA): TGCGCCAGCAGGCAGGGGGAGGCCAACGAGCAGTACTTC. Its protein product is CASRQGEANEQYF.

This clone showed up just once. The chain has TRBV3-1 (or the pseudogene TRBV3-2) and TRBJ1-1; 8 bases map to TRBD1. The CDR3 extends over 19 amino acids. The germline V gene has CDR1 LGHDT and CDR2 YNNKEL (reference sequence). Germline trimming cut 3 bases from V and 1 base from J; bases unmatched to any gene: 16. The CDR3 protein is CASSHIHGDRMTGNTEAFF. DNA of the CDR3: TGTGCCAGCAGCCACATCCATGGGGACAGGATGACGGGGAACACTGAAGCTTTCTTT.

The V gene is TRBV27, the J gene TRBJ2-1; 10 bases agree with TRBD2. This CDR3 has 14 amino acids. Germline V lookup: CDR1 MNHEY, CDR2 SMNVEV (reference sequence). V shed 6 bases and J 7 bases; nucleotides not matched to a gene: 6. CDR3 bases: TGTGCCAGCAGGAGCGGGGGGGCTAGTAATGAGCAGTTCTTC. As protein: CASRSGGASNEQFF.

V gene TRBV5-1 combines with J gene TRBJ2-3; 14 bases fit TRBD2. The trim removed 0 bases at V and 4 bases at J, leaving 4 bases unmatched. Germline V gene sequence: CDR1 SGHRS, CDR2 YFSETQ. The CDR3 is 17 residues long. CDR3 DNA sequence: TGCGCCAGCAGCTTGGGACTAGCGGGGGGGCAGGCAGATACGCAGTATTTT. As protein: CASSLGLAGGQADTQYF.

V and J are TRBV5-4 and TRBJ2-2; 7 bases map to TRBD2. J gave up 4 bases and V 5 bases, and 8 bases lay outside the gene matches. The V gene's germline CDR1 is SGHNT and CDR2 YYREEE (reference sequence). This CDR3 region has 15 residues. As DNA, the CDR3 is TGTGCCAGCAGGGGGCCGGGACTACCCACCGGGGAGCTGTTTTTT. It specifies CASRGPGLPTGELFF.

This chain links TRBV19 with TRBJ1-2; 8 bases agree with TRBD1. CDR1 is LNHDA, CDR2 SQIVND, per germline (reference sequence). There are 16 residues in the CDR3. The V segment lost 4 bases and the J segment 6 bases; nucleotides outside the gene matches: 13. The CDR3 bases are TGTGCCAGTAGTAAGGACAGGGCGGTGGTTGGTAATGGCTACACCTTC. Protein sequence: CASSKDRAVVGNGYTF.